The clone carrying this TCR beta chain has just a few counts. What it recognizes is unknown. Isolated RNA was reverse transcribed in full, so expressed TCRB transcripts were sequenced. Assay: immunoSEQ multiplex PCR; the TCRdb copy retains only in-frame clones and omits some. The table shows tens of thousands of clones, with 25% to 35% occurring only once. The source of the sample is a study of beta chain features in type 1 diabetes. Study-level results: Shorter TCRB CDR3s, moderately but significantly so, were found in Type 1 diabetes patients in all four CD4+ subsets.

Germline values: CDR1 SGHTA, CDR2 FQGTGA. The J segment lost 8 bases and the V segment lost 5 bases, leaving 6 bases of the junction unmatched. CDR3 length: 13 amino acids. Purity exceeded 98% in all sorted populations. Input material: stem cell memory CD4+ T cells from blood. The TCR was taken from a woman younger than 35 in good health. The gene calls are TRBV7-3 and TRBJ1-3; 7 bases are shared with TRBD1. The CDR3, as DNA: TGTGCCAGCAGCGTTTACAGGGGAGACACCATATATTTT. Its protein is CASSVYRGDTIYF.